These T cell receptor beta chains were read from a single sample in a study of blood T cell repertoires in COVID-19. Assay: immunoSEQ multiplex PCR; the TCRdb copy retains only in-frame clones and omits some. The table records approximately 240,000 clones, around four fifths of them present only once. The sequenced material came from peripheral blood. Receptor source: an older woman with active or convalescent COVID-19. Each CDR3 is given with its conserved first and last residue. The order of the fields is clone size, J gene, V gene, D gene, CDR3 protein, CDR3 DNA. D genes are given only for firm matches. Not all rows give a size; the values are once, few, many and, for expanded clones, a class.

abundance: NA
j_gene: TRBJ1-6
v_gene: TRBV5-1
d_gene: NA
CDR3aa: CASSLQIQNSPLHF
CDR3nt: TGCGCCAGCAGCTTACAGATCCAAAATTCACCCCTCCACTTT

abundance: NA
j_gene: TRBJ1-5
v_gene: TRBV18
d_gene: NA
CDR3aa: CASSPQSNQPQHF
CDR3nt: TGTGCCAGCTCACCCCAGAGCAATCAGCCCCAGCATTTT

abundance: NA
j_gene: TRBJ1-6
v_gene: TRBV25-1
d_gene: NA
CDR3aa: CASRTDSANSPLHF
CDR3nt: TGTGCCAGCAGAACCGACAGTGCAAATTCACCCCTCCACTTT

abundance: NA
j_gene: TRBJ2-3
v_gene: TRBV28
d_gene: NA
CDR3aa: CASSIGTLATDTQYF
CDR3nt: TGTGCCAGCAGTATTGGTACCCTTGCGACAGATACGCAGTATTTT

abundance: NA
j_gene: TRBJ1-4
v_gene: TRBV5-1
d_gene: TRBD1
CDR3aa: CASSLDGTGIEKLFF
CDR3nt: TGCGCCAGCAGCTTGGACGGGACAGGTATTGAAAAACTGTTTTTT

abundance: NA
j_gene: TRBJ2-3
v_gene: TRBV5-5
d_gene: TRBD1
CDR3aa: CASSSTGGSTDTQYF
CDR3nt: TGTGCCAGCAGCTCGACAGGGGGATCGACAGATACGCAGTATTTT

abundance: NA
j_gene: TRBJ1-5
v_gene: TRBV4-2
d_gene: TRBD1
CDR3aa: CASSQDPGEPTGGNQPQHF
CDR3nt: TGTGCCAGCAGCCAAGATCCTGGGGAACCGACAGGGGGGAATCAGCCCCAGCATTTT

abundance: NA
j_gene: TRBJ2-7
v_gene: TRBV7-2
d_gene: TRBD2
CDR3aa: CASSDRTSGRYEQYF
CDR3nt: TGTGCCAGCAGTGACCGGACTAGCGGACGCTACGAGCAGTACTTC

abundance: NA
j_gene: TRBJ1-3
v_gene: TRBV18
d_gene: TRBD1
CDR3aa: CASSPNAMTGVSGNTIYF
CDR3nt: TGTGCCAGCTCGCCGAACGCAATGACAGGGGTCTCTGGAAACACCATATATTTT

abundance: NA
j_gene: TRBJ1-5
v_gene: TRBV4-1
d_gene: NA
CDR3aa: CASSQIAQGNQPQHF
CDR3nt: TGCGCCAGCAGCCAAATCGCTCAGGGCAATCAGCCCCAGCATTTT

abundance: NA
j_gene: TRBJ1-6
v_gene: TRBV4-1
d_gene: NA
CDR3aa: CASSQARNYNSPLHF
CDR3nt: TGCGCCAGCAGCCAAGCCAGAAACTATAATTCACCCCTCCACTTT

abundance: NA
j_gene: TRBJ2-3
v_gene: TRBV29-1
d_gene: NA
CDR3aa: CSVDAGASDTQYF
CDR3nt: TGCAGCGTTGACGCGGGGGCCTCAGATACGCAGTATTTT

abundance: few
j_gene: TRBJ2-1
v_gene: TRBV19
d_gene: TRBD2
CDR3aa: CASSTGTSGRSYNEQFF
CDR3nt: TGTGCCAGTAGTACGGGGACTAGCGGACGCTCCTACAATGAGCAGTTCTTC

abundance: few
j_gene: TRBJ2-5
v_gene: TRBV15
d_gene: NA
CDR3aa: CATSLGGAIVVEETQYF
CDR3nt: TGTGCCACCAGCTTAGGGGGGGCTATAGTGGTCGAAGAGACCCAGTACTTC